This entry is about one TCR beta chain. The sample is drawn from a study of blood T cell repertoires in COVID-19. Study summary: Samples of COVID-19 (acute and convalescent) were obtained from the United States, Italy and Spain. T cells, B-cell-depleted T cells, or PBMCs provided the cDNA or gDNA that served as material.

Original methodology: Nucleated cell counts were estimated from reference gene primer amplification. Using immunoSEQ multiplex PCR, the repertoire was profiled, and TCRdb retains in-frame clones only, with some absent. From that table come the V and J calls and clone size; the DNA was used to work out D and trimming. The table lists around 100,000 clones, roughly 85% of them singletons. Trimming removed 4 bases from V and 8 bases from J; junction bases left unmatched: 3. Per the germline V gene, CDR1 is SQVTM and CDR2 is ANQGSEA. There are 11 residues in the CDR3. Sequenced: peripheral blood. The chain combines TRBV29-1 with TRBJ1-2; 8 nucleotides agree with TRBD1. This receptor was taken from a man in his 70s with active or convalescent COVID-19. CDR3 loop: CSVGDRLGYTF. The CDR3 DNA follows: TGCAGCGTTGGGGACAGGTTGGGCTACACCTTC.